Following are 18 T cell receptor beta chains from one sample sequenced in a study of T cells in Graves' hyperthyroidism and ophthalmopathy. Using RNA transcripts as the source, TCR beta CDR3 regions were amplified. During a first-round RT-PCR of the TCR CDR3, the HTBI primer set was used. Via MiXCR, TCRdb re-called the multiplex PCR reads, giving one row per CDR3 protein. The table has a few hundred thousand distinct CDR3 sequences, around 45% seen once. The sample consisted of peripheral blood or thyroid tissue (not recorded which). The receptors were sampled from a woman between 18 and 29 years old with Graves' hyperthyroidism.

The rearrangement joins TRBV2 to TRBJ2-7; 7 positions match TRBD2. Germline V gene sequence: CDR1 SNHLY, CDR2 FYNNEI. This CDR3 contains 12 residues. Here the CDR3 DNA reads TGTGCTAGCGCTAGCGCGGGGGACGAGCAGTACTTC. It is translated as CASASAGDEQYF.

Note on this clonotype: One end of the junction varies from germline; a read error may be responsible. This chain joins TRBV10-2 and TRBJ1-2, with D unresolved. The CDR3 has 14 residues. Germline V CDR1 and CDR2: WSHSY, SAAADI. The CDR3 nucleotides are TGTGCCAGCAGCCTCCGGAGGATTGAAGATGGCTACACCTTC. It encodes CASSLRRIEDGYTF.

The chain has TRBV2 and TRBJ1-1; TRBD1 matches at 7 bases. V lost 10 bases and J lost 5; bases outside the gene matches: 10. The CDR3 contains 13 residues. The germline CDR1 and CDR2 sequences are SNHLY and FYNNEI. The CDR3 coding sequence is TGTGCCACCACCGGGACAGCCTTGACTGAAGCTTTCTTT. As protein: CATTGTALTEAFF. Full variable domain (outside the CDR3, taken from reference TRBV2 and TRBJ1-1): EPEVTQTPSHQVTQMGQEVILRCVPISNHLYFYWYRQILGQKVEFLVSFYNNEISEKSEIFDDQFSVERPDGSNFTLKIRSTKLEDSAMYFCATTGTALTEAFFGQGTRLTVV.

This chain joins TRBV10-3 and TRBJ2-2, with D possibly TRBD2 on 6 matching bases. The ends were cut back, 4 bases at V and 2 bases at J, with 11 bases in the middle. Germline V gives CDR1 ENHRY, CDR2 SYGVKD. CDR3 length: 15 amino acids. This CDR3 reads CAISVAGLNTGELFF. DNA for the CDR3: TGTGCCATCAGTGTGGCGGGGCTAAACACCGGGGAGCTGTTTTTT.

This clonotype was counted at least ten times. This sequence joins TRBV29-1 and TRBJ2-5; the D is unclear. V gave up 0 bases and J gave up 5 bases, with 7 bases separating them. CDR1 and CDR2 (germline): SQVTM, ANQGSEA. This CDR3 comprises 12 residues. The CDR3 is CSVEDGAETQYF. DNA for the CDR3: TGCAGCGTTGAAGATGGTGCTGAGACCCAGTACTTC.

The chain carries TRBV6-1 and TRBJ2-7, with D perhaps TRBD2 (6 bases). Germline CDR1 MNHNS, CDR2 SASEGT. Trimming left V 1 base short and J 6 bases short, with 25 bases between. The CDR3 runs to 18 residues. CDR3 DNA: TGTGCCAGCAGTGAAGTGGAGGGCGGCGCTTCTTTCATCCTCGAGCAGTACTTC. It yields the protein CASSEVEGGASFILEQYF.

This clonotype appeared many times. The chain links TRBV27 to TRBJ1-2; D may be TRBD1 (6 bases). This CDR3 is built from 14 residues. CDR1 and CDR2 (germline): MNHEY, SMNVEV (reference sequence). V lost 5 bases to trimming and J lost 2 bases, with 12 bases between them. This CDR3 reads CASSPRQANYGYTF. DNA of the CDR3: TGTGCCAGCAGTCCACGACAGGCCAACTATGGCTACACCTTC.

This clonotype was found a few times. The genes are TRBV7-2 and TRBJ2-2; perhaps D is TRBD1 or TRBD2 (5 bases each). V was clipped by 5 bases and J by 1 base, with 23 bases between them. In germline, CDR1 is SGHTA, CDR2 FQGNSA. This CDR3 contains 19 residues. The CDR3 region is CASSLLLGTPLKNTGELFF. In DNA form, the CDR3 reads TGTGCCAGCAGCCTGCTACTCGGGACCCCCCTTAAGAACACCGGGGAGCTGTTTTTT.

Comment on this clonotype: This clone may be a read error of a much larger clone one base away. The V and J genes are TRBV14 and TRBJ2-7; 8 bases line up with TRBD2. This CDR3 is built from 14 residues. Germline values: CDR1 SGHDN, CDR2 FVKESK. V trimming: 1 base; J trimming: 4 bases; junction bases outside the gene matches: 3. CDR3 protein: CASSQVAGPYEQYF. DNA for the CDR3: TGTGCCAGCAGCCAAGTAGCGGGACCTTACGAGCAGTACTTC.

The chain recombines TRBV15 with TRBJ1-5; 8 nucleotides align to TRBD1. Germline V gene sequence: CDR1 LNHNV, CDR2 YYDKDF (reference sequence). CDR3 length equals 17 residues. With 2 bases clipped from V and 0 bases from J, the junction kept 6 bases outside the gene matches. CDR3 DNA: TGTGCCACCAGCAGAAAAGTAGGACAGGGTAGCAATCAGCCCCAGCATTTT. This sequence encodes CATSRKVGQGSNQPQHF.

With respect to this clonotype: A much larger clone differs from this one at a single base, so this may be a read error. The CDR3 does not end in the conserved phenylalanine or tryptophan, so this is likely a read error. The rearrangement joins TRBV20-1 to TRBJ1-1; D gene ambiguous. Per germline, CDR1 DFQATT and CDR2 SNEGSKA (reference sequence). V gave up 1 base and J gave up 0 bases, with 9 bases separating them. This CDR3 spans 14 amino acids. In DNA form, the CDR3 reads TGCAGTGCTAGAGTCAGCAGCCTGAACACTGAAGCTTTCCTT. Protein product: CSARVSSLNTEAFL.

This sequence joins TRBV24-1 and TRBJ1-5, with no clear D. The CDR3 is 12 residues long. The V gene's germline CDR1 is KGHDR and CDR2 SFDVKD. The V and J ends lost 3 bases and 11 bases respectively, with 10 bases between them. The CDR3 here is CATSDDPGTQHF. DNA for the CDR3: TGTGCCACCAGTGATGACCCCGGGACCCAGCATTTT.

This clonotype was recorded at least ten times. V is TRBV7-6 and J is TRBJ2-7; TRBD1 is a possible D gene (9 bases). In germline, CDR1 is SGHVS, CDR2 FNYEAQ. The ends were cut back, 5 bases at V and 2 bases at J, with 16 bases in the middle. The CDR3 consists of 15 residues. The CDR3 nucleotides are TGTGCCAGCAGCCCGGGGGGGGACAGGGCCTACGAGCAGTACTTC. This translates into CASSPGGDRAYEQYF.

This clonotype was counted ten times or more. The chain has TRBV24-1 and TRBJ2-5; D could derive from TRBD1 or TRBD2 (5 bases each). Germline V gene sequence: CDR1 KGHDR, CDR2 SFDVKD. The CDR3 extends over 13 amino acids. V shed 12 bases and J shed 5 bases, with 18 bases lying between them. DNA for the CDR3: TGTGCCCCCAATGGGGGACGTCGGGAGACCCAGTACTTC. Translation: CAPNGGRRETQYF.

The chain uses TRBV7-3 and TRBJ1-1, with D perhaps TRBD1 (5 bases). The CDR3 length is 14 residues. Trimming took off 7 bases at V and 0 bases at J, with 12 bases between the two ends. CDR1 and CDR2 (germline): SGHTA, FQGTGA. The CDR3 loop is CASNLWGVNTEAFF. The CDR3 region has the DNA TGTGCCAGCAACCTTTGGGGCGTGAACACTGAAGCTTTCTTT.

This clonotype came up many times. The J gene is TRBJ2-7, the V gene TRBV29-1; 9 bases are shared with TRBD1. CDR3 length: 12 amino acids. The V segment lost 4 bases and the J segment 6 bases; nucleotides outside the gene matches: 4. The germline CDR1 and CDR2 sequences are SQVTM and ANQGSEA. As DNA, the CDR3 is TGCAGCGTTGTTGGACAGGGGACCGAGCAGTACTTC. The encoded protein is CSVVGQGTEQYF.

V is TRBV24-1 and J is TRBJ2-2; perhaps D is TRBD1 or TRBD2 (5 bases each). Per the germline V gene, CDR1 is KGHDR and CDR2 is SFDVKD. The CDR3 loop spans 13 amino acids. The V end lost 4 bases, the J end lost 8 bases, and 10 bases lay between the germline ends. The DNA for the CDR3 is TGTGCCACCAGTGACTCAGGGACGGGGGAGCTGTTTTTT. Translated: CATSDSGTGELFF.

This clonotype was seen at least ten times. The CDR3 nucleotides read TGTGCCACCAGCACCCCGGGGGGGACAGGGGATTATAGCAATCAGCCCCAGCATTTT. Residues: CATSTPGGTGDYSNQPQHF. The genes are TRBV15 and TRBJ1-5; TRBD1 matches 10 bases. V dropped 4 bases and J dropped 0; count of bases not matched to a gene: 12. The CDR3 runs 19 residues. Looked up from germline, CDR1 is LNHNV and CDR2 is YYDKDF (reference sequence). The variable domain in full, with the rest retrieved from reference TRBV15 and TRBJ1-5, is DAMVIQNPRYQVTQFGKPVTLSCSQTLNHNVMYWYQQKSSQAPKLLFHYYDKDFNNEADTPDNFQSRRPNTSFCFLDIRSPGLGDTAMYLCATSTPGGTGDYSNQPQHFGDGTRLSIL.